This T cell receptor beta chain was sequenced in a study of T cell responses to AZD1222 COVID-19 vaccine. Whole-study results and caveats: CD4 TCRs covered the whole spike, strongest at regions 160-218 and 743-854. Samples come after the peak T cell response, not at day 14.

Libraries were prepared by immunoSEQ multiplex PCR; TCRdb keeps only in-frame clonotypes and omits some of them. The data show about 69,000 clones, around 78% seen once. In the case of this clone: The target antigen is unknown.

Germline CDR1 and CDR2: SGHDT and YYEEEE. The V gene end was trimmed by 3 bases and the J gene end by 2 bases; junction bases not matched to a gene: 2. The CDR3 totals 14 residues. The V call is TRBV5-6, the J call TRBJ2-7; TRBD2 aligns across 10 bases. The receptor comes from an adult who received the AZD1222 COVID-19 vaccine. The sequencing here drew on peripheral blood, taken 28 days after the second AZD1222 dose. The CDR3 loop reads CASSYGTSAYEQYF. The CDR3 DNA reads as TGTGCCAGCAGCTATGGGACTAGCGCCTACGAGCAGTACTTC.